These 13 T cell receptor beta chains were all obtained from the same sample, sequenced in a study of T-cell memory formation after mild COVID-19. Via MiXCR, TCRdb re-called the 5' RACE reads, giving one row per CDR3 protein. This sample carries roughly 450,000 distinct CDR3 sequences, roughly 18% of them seen once, and the ten largest clones take approximately 13%. The source material was PBMCs or a T cell subset sorted from them (not recorded which). These receptors were taken from an adult woman who had mild COVID-19 (a few samples of this study predate the infection). Cell type and time point are not known.

V and J are TRBV18 and TRBJ2-7; 8 bases are shared with TRBD2. J was trimmed by 4 bases and V by 4 bases; bases with no gene match: 9. CDR1 and CDR2 (germline): KGHSH, LQKENI. This CDR3 has 15 amino acids. The CDR3 DNA reads as TGTGCCAGCTCACTTTCCGGGACTAGTCTTTACGAGCAGTACTTC. Protein product: CASSLSGTSLYEQYF.

The rearrangement uses TRBV7-2 and TRBJ1-6; TRBD1 aligns across 9 bases. J gave up 9 bases and V 4 bases, and 13 bases lay outside the gene matches. In germline, CDR1 is SGHTA, CDR2 FQGNSA. This CDR3 is built from 17 residues. CDR3 residues: CASSSSSQGASGSPLHF. The CDR3 nucleotides read TGTGCCAGCAGCTCGTCATCACAGGGGGCTAGTGGTTCACCCCTCCACTTT.

This clonotype was picked up a small number of times. J is TRBJ1-2 and V is TRBV30, with D unclear. Germline loops: CDR1 GTSNPN, CDR2 SVGIG (reference sequence). The CDR3 covers 14 residues. Trimming took off 1 base at V and 6 bases at J, with 15 bases between the two ends. The DNA of the CDR3 is TGTGCCTGGAGTGCCCGGAAGGGTGGTGATGGCTACACCTTC. Translated, it gives CAWSARKGGDGYTF.

The gene calls are TRBV6-1 and TRBJ2-4; D unclear. The CDR3 runs 16 residues. Germline V CDR1 and CDR2: MNHNS, SASEGT. Trimming left V 5 bases short and J 0 bases short, with 14 bases between. In DNA form, the CDR3 reads TGTGCCAGCAGTTTTAGTCTCGAGCTAGCCAAAAACATTCAGTACTTC. Encoded protein: CASSFSLELAKNIQYF.

This chain connects TRBV6-2 or TRBV6-3 to TRBJ1-5; 7 bases line up with TRBD1. The V and J ends lost 6 bases and 0 bases, in that order; junction bases with no gene match: 11. This CDR3 contains 17 residues. Germline V gene sequence: CDR1 MNHEY, CDR2 SVGEGT. This chain's CDR3 is CASSLTGTAYSNQPQHF. CDR3 DNA sequence: TGTGCCAGCAGCTTAACCGGGACAGCTTATAGCAATCAGCCCCAGCATTTT.

This clonotype came up a few times. The chain has TRBV7-2 and TRBJ2-7; no definite D call. The CDR3 loop spans 15 amino acids. The germline V gene has CDR1 SGHTA and CDR2 FQGNSA. Trimming shortened V by 5 bases and J by 5 bases, and 19 bases separated the two germline ends. CDR3: CASSPLVGQAHEQYF. CDR3 DNA: TGTGCCAGCAGCCCCCTGGTCGGGCAAGCCCACGAGCAGTACTTC.

This clonotype turned up a few times. The chain employs TRBV4-2 and TRBJ2-7, with D possibly being TRBD1 or TRBD2 (5 bases each). The ends were cut back, 3 bases at V and 2 bases at J, with 17 bases in the middle. Germline-derived CDR1 and CDR2 are LGHNA and YNFKEQ. The CDR3 length is 16 residues. The CDR3 DNA follows: TGTGCCAGCAGCCAGGTAACGGGGCTGTTAGCCTACGAGCAGTACTTC. Translation: CASSQVTGLLAYEQYF.

This chain links TRBV12-3 or TRBV12-4 with TRBJ1-4; D unclear. This CDR3 region has 13 residues. Trimming stripped 6 bases from V and 7 bases from J, with 12 bases between. The CDR3 DNA follows: TGTGCCAGCAGCCGATTGTACGGTGAAAAACTGTTTTTT. Translated: CASSRLYGEKLFF.

This chain uses TRBV25-1 with TRBJ1-2, with D uncertain. CDR1 is MGHDK and CDR2 is SYGVNS in the germline V gene. V was shortened by 4 bases and J by 4 bases, with 10 bases between the two germline ends. The CDR3 is made up of 13 amino acids. CDR3 DNA sequence: TGTGCCAGCAGTGGGCGGTCAGGCTATGGCTACACCTTC. Protein product: CASSGRSGYGYTF.

This clonotype has just a few counts. V is TRBV4-1 and J is TRBJ1-4; maybe TRBD1 (5 bases). The CDR3 is 15 amino acids. Germline V lookup: CDR1 MGHRA, CDR2 YSYEKL. With 3 bases removed from V and 5 bases from J, the gap between germline ends came to 13 bases. CDR3 residues: CASSQEGRENEKLFF. The DNA of the CDR3 is TGCGCCAGCAGCCAGGAGGGACGGGAGAATGAAAAACTGTTTTTT.

This clonotype was seen only a few times. The CDR3 bases are TGTGCCAGCAGCCTTTGGACAGGAACCTCTGGGGCCAACGTCCTGACTTTC. Protein product: CASSLWTGTSGANVLTF. This chain connects TRBV14 to TRBJ2-6, with TRBD1 identical over 7 bases. Germline CDR1 and CDR2: SGHDN and FVKESK. There are 17 residues in the CDR3. The ends lost 4 bases at V and 0 bases at J; junction bases unmatched: 6.

This clonotype was recorded a few times. The chain has TRBV27 and TRBJ1-4; possible D gene TRBD1, 5 bases. V lost 2 bases to trimming and J lost 0 bases, with 7 bases between them. This CDR3 has 15 amino acids. Germline-derived CDR1 and CDR2 are MNHEY and SMNVEV (reference sequence). This CDR3 reads CASSLRGTTNEKLFF. The CDR3 DNA is TGTGCCAGCAGTTTAAGGGGCACAACTAATGAAAAACTGTTTTTT.

The gene calls are TRBV30 and TRBJ1-4; the match to TRBD1 covers 8 bases. CDR1 and CDR2 (germline): GTSNPN, SVGIG (reference sequence). The CDR3 contains 19 residues. Trimming removed 1 base from V and 3 bases from J; junction bases left unmatched: 16. CDR3 sequence: CAWSGLGTGFLEANEKLFF. The DNA for the CDR3 is TGTGCCTGGAGTGGCCTAGGGACAGGCTTTCTTGAAGCTAATGAAAAACTGTTTTTT. Together with reference TRBV30 and TRBJ1-4, the CDR3 gives the full variable domain: SQTIHQWPATLVQPVGSPLSLECTVEGTSNPNLYWYRQAAGRGLQLLFYSVGIGQISSEVPQNLSASRPQDRQFILSSKKLLLSDSGFYLCAWSGLGTGFLEANEKLFFGSGTQLSVL.